The 27 T cell receptor beta chains in this list originate from one sample, sequenced in a study of blood T cells in healthy people across ages. The authors ran a second PCR of roughly 6 to 12 cycles using a sample-barcoded 5' primer and a J-beta primer mix. TCRdb passed the 5' RACE reads through MiXCR, listing each CDR3 protein once. This table holds over 1.5 million distinct CDR3 sequences, around 50% found once. The sequencing input was blood. The receptors stem from a woman aged 35 to 49 in good health.

With respect to this clonotype: An end of the junction does not agree with germline; a read error may underlie this. The chain is built from TRBV6-1 and TRBJ2-3; D uncertain. The length of the CDR3 is 14 residues. From germline, CDR1 is MNHNS and CDR2 SASEGT. The CDR3 DNA follows: TGTGTCAGCAGTGAAATAGCCGACACAGATACGCAGTATTTT. This translates into CVSSEIADTDTQYF.

The chain carries TRBV9 and TRBJ1-2, with TRBD1 as a possible D gene (6 bases). Germline V lookup: CDR1 SGDLS, CDR2 YYNGEE. The CDR3 contains 15 residues. V lost 0 bases and J lost 1, with 10 bases in between. The CDR3 spells CASSVAWGHNYGYTF. DNA of the CDR3: TGTGCCAGCAGCGTAGCCTGGGGACATAACTATGGCTACACCTTC.

The V gene is TRBV20-1, the J gene TRBJ2-1; 10 nucleotides agree with TRBD2. This CDR3 has 15 residues. Germline-derived CDR1 and CDR2 are DFQATT and SNEGSKA (reference sequence). With 1 base clipped from V and 8 bases from J, the junction kept 8 bases outside the gene matches. The CDR3 protein is CSARGSGGGYDEQFF. CDR3 DNA: TGCAGTGCTAGAGGGAGCGGGGGGGGTTACGATGAGCAGTTCTTC.

V gene TRBV20-1 combines with J gene TRBJ1-4; D is possibly TRBD1 (6 bases). The CDR3 contains 14 residues. Trimming shortened V by 3 bases and J by 7 bases, and 15 bases separated the two germline ends. Germline V gene data show CDR1 as DFQATT and CDR2 as SNEGSKA (reference sequence). The CDR3: CSASRGLRGEKLFF. As DNA, the CDR3 is TGCAGTGCTAGTCGGGGGCTGAGAGGTGAAAAACTGTTTTTT.

This clonotype came up a few times. The gene calls are TRBV24-1 and TRBJ2-1, with 11 bases aligning to TRBD1. Germline V gene lookup returns CDR1 KGHDR and CDR2 SFDVKD. V lost 4 bases and J lost 6; bases outside the gene matches: 7. This CDR3 spans 16 amino acids. The CDR3 protein is CATSDRTGGAGNEQFF. The CDR3 DNA reads TGTGCCACCAGTGACCGGACAGGGGGCGCGGGCAATGAGCAGTTCTTC.

The rearrangement joins TRBV20-1 to TRBJ1-6, with D unclear. CDR3 length equals 14 residues. Per the germline V gene, CDR1 is DFQATT and CDR2 is SNEGSKA (reference sequence). The V end lost 6 bases, the J end lost 3 bases, and 12 bases lay between the germline ends. Written as DNA, the CDR3 is TGCAGTGCCGACTTGTCGGACTATAATTCACCCCTCCACTTT. Its protein product is CSADLSDYNSPLHF.

This rearrangement joins TRBV27 to TRBJ2-7, with D perhaps being TRBD1 or TRBD2 (5 bases each). The germline V gene has CDR1 MNHEY and CDR2 SMNVEV (reference sequence). This CDR3 comprises 13 residues. V lost 10 bases to trimming and J lost 1 base, with 14 bases between them. The CDR3 here is CATSGTESYEQYF. CDR3 nucleotide sequence: TGTGCCACCTCCGGGACGGAGTCCTACGAGCAGTACTTC.

This chain links TRBV18 with TRBJ2-5; 12 bases are shared with TRBD2. Germline V gene lookup returns CDR1 KGHSH and CDR2 LQKENI. CDR3 length: 17 residues. The trim removed 6 bases at V and 5 bases at J, leaving 13 bases unmatched. CDR3 residues: CASSATSGGSVEETQYF. In nucleotides, the CDR3 is TGTGCCAGCTCTGCGACTAGCGGGGGCTCGGTTGAGGAGACCCAGTACTTC.

This clonotype was counted a few times. V usage is TRBV4-3 and J usage is TRBJ2-3; either TRBD1 or TRBD2 may supply D (5 bases each). Germline V CDR1 and CDR2: LGHNA, YSLEER. V was shortened by 1 base and J by 7 bases, with 15 bases between the two germline ends. The CDR3 is made up of 15 amino acids. The DNA for the CDR3 is TGCGCCAGCAGCCAAGTAAAGGGGACCTCGCATACGCAGTATTTT. Translated: CASSQVKGTSHTQYF.

This clonotype was picked up one time. The J gene is TRBJ2-1, the V gene TRBV5-1, with D maybe TRBD1 (6 bases). This CDR3 comprises 13 residues. CDR1 SGHRS and CDR2 YFSETQ come from the germline V gene. V lost 5 bases, J lost 7 bases, and 13 bases lay in between. DNA for the CDR3: TGCGCCAGCAGGCCCCCAGGGGCGAATGAGCAGTTCTTC. Residues: CASRPPGANEQFF.

This clonotype turned up a few times. This rearrangement joins TRBV2 to TRBJ1-2; D is perhaps TRBD1 (5 bases). Trimming cost V 8 bases and J 6 bases, with 25 bases left between them. The V gene's germline CDR1 is SNHLY and CDR2 FYNNEI. This CDR3 comprises 16 residues. For the CDR3, the DNA is TGTGCCAGCGGGGCCTTAGGGTCGAGGTTTCAGGATGGCTACACCTTC. Translation: CASGALGSRFQDGYTF.

J is TRBJ2-7 and V is TRBV28; D unclear. The end of the DNA aligns better with TRBJ2-5, so the J call may be wrong. This CDR3 has 15 residues. CDR1 and CDR2 (germline): MDHEN, SYDVKM. The CDR3 reads CASSPRAFSGETQYF. DNA for the CDR3: TGTGCCAGCAGTCCTCGGGCGTTCTCAGGAGAGACCCAGTACTTC.

This clonotype was picked up a small number of times. The chain links TRBV7-8 to TRBJ2-7, with 7 nucleotides matching TRBD1. Germline V gene lookup returns CDR1 SGHVS and CDR2 FQNEAQ. This CDR3 has 17 amino acids. The junction had 13 bases not matched to a gene; V was cut back by 5 bases and J by 0 bases. The CDR3 here is CASSPGGKGQLSYEQYF. The CDR3 nucleotides are TGTGCCAGCAGCCCAGGGGGTAAGGGACAGCTCTCCTACGAGCAGTACTTC.

This clonotype turned up a few times. CDR3 DNA sequence: TGTGCCAGCAGCGGACGGGGAGGGGCACTAGCCAAAAACATTCAGTACTTC. It translates to CASSGRGGALAKNIQYF. The genes are TRBV9 and TRBJ2-4; TRBD2 matches at 7 bases. Germline trimming cut 3 bases from V and 0 bases from J; bases unmatched to any gene: 9. The CDR3 covers 17 residues. Germline values: CDR1 SGDLS, CDR2 YYNGEE.

This clonotype was seen ten or more times. The V call is TRBV3-1, the J call TRBJ1-6; D uncertain. CDR1 is LGHDT and CDR2 is YNNKEL in the germline V gene (reference sequence). This CDR3 contains 14 residues. V was trimmed by 3 bases and J by 7 bases, leaving 10 bases between them. The CDR3 DNA sequence: TGTGCCAGCAGCCAGCCAGGCTACAATTCACCCCTCCACTTT. Protein product: CASSQPGYNSPLHF.

V usage is TRBV9 and J usage is TRBJ1-5; 7 nucleotides line up with TRBD1. The trim removed 5 bases at V and 2 bases at J, leaving 7 bases unmatched. There are 15 residues in the CDR3. The germline V gene encodes CDR1 SGDLS and CDR2 YYNGEE. In DNA, the CDR3 is TGTGCCAGCAGTGAGACAGGGAAGGGCAATCAGCCCCAGCATTTT. This codes for CASSETGKGNQPQHF.

J is TRBJ2-4 and V is TRBV5-1; 12 nucleotides agree with TRBD2. V gave up 0 bases and J gave up 7 bases; unmatched junction bases: 5. This CDR3 is built from 16 residues. CDR1 is SGHRS and CDR2 is YFSETQ in the germline V gene. In DNA form, the CDR3 reads TGCGCCAGCAGCTTGGGACTAGCGGGGGAGAGGAACATTCAGTACTTC. Translated: CASSLGLAGERNIQYF.

The chain has TRBV7-2 and TRBJ2-3, with 13 bases that match TRBD2. There are 17 residues in the CDR3. Unmatched junction bases numbered 3, after V lost 1 base and J lost 2 bases. Germline loops: CDR1 SGHTA, CDR2 FQGNSA. The DNA for the CDR3 is TGTGCCAGCAGCTTAGTGGGGACTAGCGGGGACACAGATACGCAGTATTTT. It codes for CASSLVGTSGDTDTQYF.

This clonotype was counted only a few times. This sequence joins TRBV5-1 and TRBJ2-1; D is uncertain. The CDR3 spans 14 residues. Germline V gene data show CDR1 as SGHRS and CDR2 as YFSETQ. Trimming pared 3 bases from V and 7 bases from J, leaving 14 bases between. The CDR3 loop reads CASSWGLSANEQFF. CDR3 nucleotide sequence: TGCGCCAGCAGCTGGGGTCTCAGCGCAAATGAGCAGTTCTTC.

V is TRBV7-9 and J is TRBJ2-4; the D is unclear. Germline V gene sequence: CDR1 SEHNR, CDR2 FQNEAQ (reference sequence). The germline V and J ends were trimmed by 1 base and 7 bases, with 11 bases remaining between them. This CDR3 spans 14 amino acids. The CDR3 DNA follows: TGTGCCAGCAGCTTAGGAGCTGGGTTTAACATTCAGTACTTC. This gives the protein CASSLGAGFNIQYF.

This sequence joins TRBV20-1 and TRBJ1-3; no firm D call. This CDR3 has 11 residues. Germline V lookup: CDR1 DFQATT, CDR2 SNEGSKA (reference sequence). Trimming took off 2 bases at V and 4 bases at J, with 3 bases between the two ends. The CDR3 bases are TGCAGTGCTAGAACCGGAAACACCATATATTTT. Protein: CSARTGNTIYF.

Comments on this clonotype: The junction departs from the called germline gene at one end, perhaps through a read error. The rearrangement links TRBV6-1 to TRBJ1-1; 8 nucleotides align to TRBD1. This CDR3 contains 20 residues. Looked up from germline, CDR1 is MNHNS and CDR2 is SASEGT. The DNA of the CDR3 is TGTACCAGCAGCGACAGCCGGGACAGCCCCAGGGGGCTAATGAACACTGAAGCTTTCTTT. This encodes CTSSDSRDSPRGLMNTEAFF.

Concerning this clonotype itself: This CDR3 is missing its conserved last phenylalanine or tryptophan, likely due to a read error. The V call is TRBV18, the J call TRBJ2-3, with 8 bases aligning to TRBD1. The CDR3 covers 14 residues. J lost 5 bases, V lost 6 bases, and 7 bases had no gene match. Germline lookup yields CDR1 KGHSH and CDR2 LQKENI. CDR3 bases: TGTGCCAGCTCCAGGGGACAGGCGATAGATACGCAGTATGTT. Translation: CASSRGQAIDTQYV.

Only a few counts were recorded for this clonotype. The chain combines TRBV29-1 with TRBJ2-4; 12 bases match TRBD1. V lost 3 bases and J lost 8; bases outside the gene matches: 5. The CDR3 contains 14 residues. Germline lookup yields CDR1 SQVTM and CDR2 ANQGSEA. CDR3 in DNA: TGCAGCGTTGAGGGACAGGGGGCAATGGACATTCAGTACTTC. It codes for CSVEGQGAMDIQYF.

The chain links TRBV27 to TRBJ2-7; no definite D call. CDR1 MNHEY and CDR2 SMNVEV come from the germline V gene (reference sequence). V was clipped by 4 bases and J by 5 bases, with 15 bases between them. The CDR3 totals 14 residues. For the CDR3, the DNA is TGTGCCAGCAGTTCCCTGGGTAACCGGAACGAGCAGTACTTC. Its protein product is CASSSLGNRNEQYF.

Regarding this clonotype: At one boundary the junction diverges from the germline segment, which might be a read error. The chain has TRBV4-1 and TRBJ2-4; 8 bases align to TRBD1. Germline assignment: CDR1 MGHRA and CDR2 YSYEKL. The CDR3 sequence is 18 residues long. In DNA form, the CDR3 reads TGCGCCAGCAGCCAAGGAAACCCGACAGGGGATCCCAAAAACATTCAATCCTTC. It specifies CASSQGNPTGDPKNIQSF.

The CDR3 DNA sequence: TGTGCCAGCCATCTGGGGGAATCCGATGAGCAGTTCTTC. It yields the protein CASHLGESDEQFF. The rearrangement uses TRBV6-5 and TRBJ2-1; D possibly uses TRBD1 or TRBD2 (5 bases each). The CDR3 extends over 13 amino acids. The V end was cut by 8 bases, the J end by 8 bases, with 16 bases between. Germline V gives CDR1 MNHEY, CDR2 SVGAGI.